This T cell receptor (beta chain) was sequenced for a study of cytomegalovirus exposure and HLA in healthy donors. Everyone who donated was a healthy bone marrow donor. The CDR3 extends over 14 amino acids. V lost 0 bases and J 4 bases, leaving 9 bases between the germline ends. Germline lookup yields CDR1 ENHRY and CDR2 SYGVKD. A single count supports this clone. The PCR ran on 60 Vbeta and 13 Jbeta primers. As handled by the study authors: Approximately 11 million shared chains were among 65 million to 85 million unique TCR beta chains counted in a later analysis. Generated by immunoSEQ multiplex PCR, the TCRdb table keeps only in-frame clones and is missing some. D and trimming come from the DNA, and the V and J calls and clone size come from that table. There are under 45,000 clones in the sample; 64% occur only once, and roughly 8.9% lies in the top ten.

The chain has TRBV10-3 and TRBJ1-2; TRBD1 is a possible D gene (5 bases). The sequenced sample was PBMCs. The TCR sequence derives from a human donor in good health. This CDR3 reads CAISESQGPYGYTF. The CDR3 nucleotides read TGTGCCATCAGTGAGTCCCAGGGCCCCTATGGCTACACCTTC.